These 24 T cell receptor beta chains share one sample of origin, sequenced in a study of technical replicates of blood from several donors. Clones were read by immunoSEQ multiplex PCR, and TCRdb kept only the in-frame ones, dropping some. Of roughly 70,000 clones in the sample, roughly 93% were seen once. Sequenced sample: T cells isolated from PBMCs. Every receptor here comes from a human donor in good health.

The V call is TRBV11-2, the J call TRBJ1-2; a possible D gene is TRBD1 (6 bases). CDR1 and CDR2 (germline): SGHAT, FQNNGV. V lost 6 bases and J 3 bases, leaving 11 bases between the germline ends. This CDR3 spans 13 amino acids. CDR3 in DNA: TGTGCCAGCAGACCCACAGGGCACTATGGCTACACCTTC. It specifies CASRPTGHYGYTF.

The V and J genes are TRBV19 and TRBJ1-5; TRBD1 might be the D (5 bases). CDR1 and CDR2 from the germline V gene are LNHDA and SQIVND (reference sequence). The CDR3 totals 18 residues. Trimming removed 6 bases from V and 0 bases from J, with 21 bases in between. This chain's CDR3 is CASRTSYRLDTSNQPQHF. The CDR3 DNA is TGTGCCAGTAGAACCTCATATCGGCTGGACACTAGCAATCAGCCCCAGCATTTT.

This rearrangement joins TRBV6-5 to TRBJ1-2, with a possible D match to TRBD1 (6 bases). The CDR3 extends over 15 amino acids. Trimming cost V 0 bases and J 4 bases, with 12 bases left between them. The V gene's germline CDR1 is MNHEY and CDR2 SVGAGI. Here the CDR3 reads CASSYSDRLAYGYTF. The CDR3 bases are TGTGCCAGCAGTTACTCTGACAGGTTGGCCTATGGCTACACCTTC.

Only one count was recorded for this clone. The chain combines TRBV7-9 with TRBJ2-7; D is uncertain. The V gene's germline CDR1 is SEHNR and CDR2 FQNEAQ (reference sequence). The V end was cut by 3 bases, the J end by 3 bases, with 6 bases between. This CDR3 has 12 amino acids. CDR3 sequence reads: CASSFSDYEQYF. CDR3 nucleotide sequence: TGTGCCAGCAGCTTCAGCGACTACGAGCAGTACTTC.

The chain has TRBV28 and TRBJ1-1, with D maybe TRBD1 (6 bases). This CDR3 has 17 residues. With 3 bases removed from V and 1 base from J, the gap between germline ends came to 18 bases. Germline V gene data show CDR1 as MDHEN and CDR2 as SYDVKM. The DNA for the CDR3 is TGTGCCAGCAGTTTTACCTTTGACCACAGGGAGAACACTGAAGCTTTCTTT. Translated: CASSFTFDHRENTEAFF.

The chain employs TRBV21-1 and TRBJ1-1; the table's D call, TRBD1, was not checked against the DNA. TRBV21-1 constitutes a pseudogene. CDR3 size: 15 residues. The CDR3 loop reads CASSNGPHLNTEAFF. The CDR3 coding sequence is TGTGCCAGCAGCAATGGGCCGCATTTGAACACTGAAGCTTTCTTT.

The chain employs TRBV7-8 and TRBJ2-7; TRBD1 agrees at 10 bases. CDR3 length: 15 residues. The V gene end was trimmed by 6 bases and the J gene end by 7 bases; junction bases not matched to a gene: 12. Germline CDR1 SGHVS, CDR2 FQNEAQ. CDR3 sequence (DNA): TGTGCCAGCAGGCCTGACAGGGGGCTACGGAATGAGCAGTACTTC. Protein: CASRPDRGLRNEQYF.

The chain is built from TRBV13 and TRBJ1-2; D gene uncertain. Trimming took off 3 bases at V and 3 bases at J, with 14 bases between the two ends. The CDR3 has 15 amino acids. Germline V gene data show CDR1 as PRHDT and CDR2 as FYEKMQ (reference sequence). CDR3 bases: TGTGCCAGCAGCTTGGTCTCCCAGGAAGACTATGGCTACACCTTC. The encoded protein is CASSLVSQEDYGYTF. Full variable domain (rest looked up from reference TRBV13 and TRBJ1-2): AAGVIQSPRHLIKEKRETATLKCYPIPRHDTVYWYQQGPGQDPQFLISFYEKMQSDKGSIPDRFSAQQFSDYHSELNMSSLELGDSALYFCASSLVSQEDYGYTFGSGTRLTVV.

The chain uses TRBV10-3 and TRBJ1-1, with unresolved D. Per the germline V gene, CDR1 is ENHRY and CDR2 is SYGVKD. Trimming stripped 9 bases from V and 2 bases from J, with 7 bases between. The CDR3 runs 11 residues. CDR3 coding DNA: TGTGCCATTTCGGGTAACACTGAAGCTTTCTTT. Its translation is CAISGNTEAFF.

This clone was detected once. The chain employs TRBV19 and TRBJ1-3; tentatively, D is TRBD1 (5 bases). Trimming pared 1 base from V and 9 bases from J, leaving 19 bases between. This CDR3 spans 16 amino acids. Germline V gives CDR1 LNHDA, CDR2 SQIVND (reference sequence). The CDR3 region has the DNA TGTGCCAGTAGTATAGCAAGAGGAGGGACGGCGGGCACCATATATTTT. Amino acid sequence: CASSIARGGTAGTIYF.

CDR3 residues: CASSLIQAYEQYF. The DNA for the CDR3 is TGCGCCAGCAGCTTGATTCAGGCCTACGAGCAGTACTTC. The chain joins TRBV5-1 to TRBJ2-7; D unresolved. The ends were cut back, 1 base at V and 2 bases at J, with 7 bases in the middle. CDR3 length: 13 amino acids. Germline CDR1 SGHRS, CDR2 YFSETQ.

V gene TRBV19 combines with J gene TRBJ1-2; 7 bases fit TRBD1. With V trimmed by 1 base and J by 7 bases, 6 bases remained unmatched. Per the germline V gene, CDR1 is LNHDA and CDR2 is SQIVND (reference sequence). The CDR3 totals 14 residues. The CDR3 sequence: CASSIARTGSGYTF. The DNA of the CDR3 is TGTGCCAGTAGTATAGCGAGGACAGGCTCTGGCTACACCTTC.

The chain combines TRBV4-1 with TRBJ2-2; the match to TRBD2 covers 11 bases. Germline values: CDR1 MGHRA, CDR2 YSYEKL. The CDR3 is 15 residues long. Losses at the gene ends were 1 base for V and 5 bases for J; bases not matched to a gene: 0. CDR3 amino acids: CASSQGLAGTGELFF. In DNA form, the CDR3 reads TGCGCCAGCAGCCAAGGACTAGCGGGGACCGGGGAGCTGTTTTTT.

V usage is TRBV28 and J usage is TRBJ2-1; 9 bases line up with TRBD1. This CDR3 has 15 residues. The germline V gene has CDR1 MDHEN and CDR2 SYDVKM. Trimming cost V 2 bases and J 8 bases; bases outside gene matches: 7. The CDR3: CASSLTGGASDEQFF. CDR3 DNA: TGTGCCAGCAGTTTAACAGGGGGCGCAAGTGATGAGCAGTTCTTC.

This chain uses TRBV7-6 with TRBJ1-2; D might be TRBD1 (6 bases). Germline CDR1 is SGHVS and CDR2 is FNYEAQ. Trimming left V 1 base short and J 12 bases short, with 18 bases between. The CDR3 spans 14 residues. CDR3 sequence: CASSLEVGQGHHTF. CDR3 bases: TGTGCCAGCAGCTTAGAAGTAGGGCAGGGACATCACACCTTC.

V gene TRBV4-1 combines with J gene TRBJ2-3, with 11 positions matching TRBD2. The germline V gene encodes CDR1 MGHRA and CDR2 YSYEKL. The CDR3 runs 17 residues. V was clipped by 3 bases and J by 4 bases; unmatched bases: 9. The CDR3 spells CASSHKTSGSEPDTQYF. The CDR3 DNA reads TGCGCCAGCAGCCATAAAACTAGCGGGAGTGAACCAGATACGCAGTATTTT.

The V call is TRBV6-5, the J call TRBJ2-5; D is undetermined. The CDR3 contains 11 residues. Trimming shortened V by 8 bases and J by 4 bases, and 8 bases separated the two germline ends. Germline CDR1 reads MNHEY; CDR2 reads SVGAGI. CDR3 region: CASGPGETQYF. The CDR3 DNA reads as TGTGCCAGCGGTCCGGGAGAGACCCAGTACTTC.

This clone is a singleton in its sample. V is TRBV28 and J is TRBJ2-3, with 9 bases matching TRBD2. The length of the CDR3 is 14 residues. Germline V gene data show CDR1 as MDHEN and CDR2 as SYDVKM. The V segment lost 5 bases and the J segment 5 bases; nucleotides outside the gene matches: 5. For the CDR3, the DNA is TGTGCCAGCAGTCTAGCGGGAAGGGAAGATACGCAGTATTTT. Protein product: CASSLAGREDTQYF.

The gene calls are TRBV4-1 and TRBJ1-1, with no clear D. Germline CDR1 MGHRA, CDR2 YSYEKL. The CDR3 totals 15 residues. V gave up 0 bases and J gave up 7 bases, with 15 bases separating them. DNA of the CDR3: TGCGCCAGCAGCCAAGAGCCCCGAGCCACCCTTGAAGCTTTCTTT. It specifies CASSQEPRATLEAFF.

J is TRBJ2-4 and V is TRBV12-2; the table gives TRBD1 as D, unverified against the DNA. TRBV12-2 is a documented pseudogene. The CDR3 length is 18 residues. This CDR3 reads CASRLAPGTGGFKNIQYF. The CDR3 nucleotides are TGTGCAAGTCGCTTGGCCCCAGGGACAGGGGGTTTCAAAAACATTCAGTACTTC.

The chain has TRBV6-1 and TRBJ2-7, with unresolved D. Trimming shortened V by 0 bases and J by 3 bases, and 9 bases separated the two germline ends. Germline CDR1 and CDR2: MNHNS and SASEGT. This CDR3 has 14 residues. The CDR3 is CASSEAVRYYEQYF. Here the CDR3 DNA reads TGTGCCAGCAGTGAAGCTGTTAGATACTACGAGCAGTACTTC.

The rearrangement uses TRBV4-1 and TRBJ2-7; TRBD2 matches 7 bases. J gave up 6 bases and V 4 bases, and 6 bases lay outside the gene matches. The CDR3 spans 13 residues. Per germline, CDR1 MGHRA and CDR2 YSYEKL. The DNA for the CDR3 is TGCGCCAGCAGCCTCGAAAGCGGGGTCGAGCAGTACTTC. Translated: CASSLESGVEQYF.

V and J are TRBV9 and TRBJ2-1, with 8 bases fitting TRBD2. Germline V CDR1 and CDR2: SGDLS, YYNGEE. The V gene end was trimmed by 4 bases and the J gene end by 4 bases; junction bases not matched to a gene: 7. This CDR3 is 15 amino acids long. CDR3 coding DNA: TGTGCCAGCAGCTCTTCTAGCGGGCTATACAATGAGCAGTTCTTC. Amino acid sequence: CASSSSSGLYNEQFF. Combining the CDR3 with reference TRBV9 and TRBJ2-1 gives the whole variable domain DSGVTQTPKHLITATGQRVTLRCSPRSGDLSVYWYQQSLDQGLQFLIQYYNGEERAKGNILERFSAQQFPDLHSELNLSSLELGDSALYFCASSSSSGLYNEQFFGPGTRLTVL.

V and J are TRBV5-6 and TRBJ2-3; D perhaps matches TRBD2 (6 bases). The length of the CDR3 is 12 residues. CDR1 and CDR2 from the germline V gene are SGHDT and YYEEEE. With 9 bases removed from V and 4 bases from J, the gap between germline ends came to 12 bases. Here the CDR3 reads CATTRGADTQYF. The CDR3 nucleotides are TGTGCCACCACCCGCGGGGCAGATACGCAGTATTTT.